The 17 T cell receptor beta chains in this list originate from one sample, sequenced in a study of human T cells and chemical hapten exposure. TCRdb reanalysed the RACE reads using MiXCR and keeps one entry per CDR3 protein. Among fewer than 400,000 distinct CDR3 sequences listed, approximately 6.9% were seen once. The time point is: patch test 1, 2 weeks after DPC sensitization. Documented treatment: therapeutic diphenylcyclopropenone sensitization with weekly scalp DPC. Material: whole blood, obtained in connection with sensitization to the hapten diphenylcyclopropenone (DPC). Receptor source: a woman under 30 with alopecia areata. Some clones in this sample may be carry-over from other donors' samples.

This clonotype was observed a handful of times. This rearrangement joins TRBV9 to TRBJ2-3; D may correspond to TRBD1 or TRBD2 (6 bases each). Trimming shortened V by 4 bases and J by 5 bases, and 17 bases separated the two germline ends. This CDR3 has 15 amino acids. Germline V gene sequence: CDR1 SGDLS, CDR2 YYNGEE. CDR3 sequence reads: CASSPDGGLIDTQYF. CDR3 nucleotides: TGTGCCAGCAGCCCAGACGGGGGCCTTATAGATACGCAGTATTTT.

This clonotype was detected ten times or more. The chain couples TRBV9 to TRBJ2-1, with 7 bases fitting TRBD2. The V gene's germline CDR1 is SGDLS and CDR2 YYNGEE. This CDR3 comprises 15 residues. Germline trimming cut 2 bases from V and 0 bases from J; bases unmatched to any gene: 2. CDR3 nucleotide sequence: TGTGCCAGCAGCGTGAGCGGGGACTCCTACAATGAGCAGTTCTTC. Protein product: CASSVSGDSYNEQFF. Using reference TRBV9 and TRBJ2-1 for the parts outside the CDR3, the full variable domain is DSGVTQTPKHLITATGQRVTLRCSPRSGDLSVYWYQQSLDQGLQFLIQYYNGEERAKGNILERFSAQQFPDLHSELNLSSLELGDSALYFCASSVSGDSYNEQFFGPGTRLTVL.

Ten or more counts support this clonotype. The chain joins TRBV3-1 to TRBJ2-2; unclear D gene. Trimming cost V 2 bases and J 5 bases, with 9 bases left between them. The CDR3 runs 14 residues. Looked up from germline, CDR1 is LGHDT and CDR2 is YNNKEL (reference sequence). CDR3 protein: CASSQIWETGELFF. The CDR3 nucleotides are TGTGCCAGCAGCCAAATCTGGGAAACCGGGGAGCTGTTTTTT.

This clonotype showed up just a few times. V gene TRBV6-6 combines with J gene TRBJ1-5; 7 nucleotides match TRBD1. Germline V gene data show CDR1 as MNHNY and CDR2 as SVGAGI (reference sequence). The CDR3 contains 14 residues. V lost 6 bases and J lost 0; bases outside the gene matches: 2. The CDR3 DNA reads as TGTGCCAGCAGCCAGGGGGATAGCAATCAGCCCCAGCATTTT. Protein product: CASSQGDSNQPQHF.

At least ten counts were recorded for this clonotype. The J gene is TRBJ2-4, the V gene TRBV21-1; the listed D gene, TRBD1, was not tested against the DNA. TRBV21-1 is termed a pseudogene. This CDR3 has 15 amino acids. CDR3 loop: CASIPTGQLGGIQYF. The CDR3 nucleotides are TGTGCCAGCATCCCCACTGGACAGCTAGGCGGCATTCAGTACTTC.

In the case of this clonotype: This may be a read error: a much more frequent sequence differs by one nucleotide. The CDR3 DNA sequence: TGCGGCACCTTAGCGGGGGGGCACCAGTACTTC. This sequence encodes CGTLAGGHQYF. The V and J genes are TRBV29-1 and TRBJ2-5; 11 nucleotides align to TRBD2. The CDR3 runs to 11 residues. Germline lookup yields CDR1 SQVTM and CDR2 ANQGSEA.

This clonotype was seen ten or more times. The CDR3 protein is CASSPEVTSVTISYNEQFF. The CDR3 coding sequence is TGTGCCAGCAGTCCAGAAGTTACTAGCGTTACGATATCCTACAATGAGCAGTTCTTC. The chain is built from TRBV6-1 and TRBJ2-1, with TRBD2 matching 7 bases. V lost 5 bases, J lost 1 base, and 17 bases stayed unmatched. The V gene's germline CDR1 is MNHNS and CDR2 SASEGT. The CDR3 totals 19 residues.

This clonotype was counted between two and nine times. The chain uses TRBV20-1 and TRBJ2-7; 8 bases fit TRBD2. Germline-derived CDR1 and CDR2 are DFQATT and SNEGSKA (reference sequence). Trimming removed 3 bases from V and 5 bases from J; junction bases left unmatched: 15. This CDR3 is 16 amino acids long. The CDR3: CSASRSPAGGRNEQYF. The CDR3 DNA reads TGCAGTGCTAGTAGATCCCCCGCGGGGGGTCGAAACGAGCAGTACTTC.

V is TRBV5-5 and J is TRBJ1-2; D not resolved. The germline V and J ends were trimmed by 0 bases and 4 bases, with 10 bases remaining between them. Germline-derived CDR1 and CDR2 are SGHKS and YYEKEE (reference sequence). The CDR3 has 14 residues. This CDR3 is CASSLERIGYGYTF. The CDR3 DNA sequence: TGTGCCAGCAGCTTGGAGAGGATAGGCTATGGCTACACCTTC.

This clonotype was counted only a few times. The rearrangement links TRBV12-5 to TRBJ2-2; tentative D call: TRBD2 (5 bases). V gave up 7 bases and J gave up 1 base, with 10 bases separating them. Germline-derived CDR1 and CDR2 are LGHNT and FRNRAP. CDR3 length: 14 residues. The CDR3: CASALGGNTGELFF. The CDR3 bases are TGTGCTAGTGCCCTTGGAGGGAACACCGGGGAGCTGTTTTTT.

The sample holds many counts of this clonotype. The J gene is TRBJ2-7, the V gene TRBV28, with D perhaps matching TRBD1 (6 bases). The CDR3 is made up of 15 amino acids. From germline, CDR1 is MDHEN and CDR2 SYDVKM. V lost 10 bases and J lost 3, with 22 bases in between. The DNA for the CDR3 is TGTGCCACCACTATAAACACCGGACAGAACTACGAGCAGTACTTC. It translates to CATTINTGQNYEQYF.

This chain links TRBV5-1 with TRBJ2-7; 8 nucleotides align to TRBD2. Germline assignment: CDR1 SGHRS and CDR2 YFSETQ. V trimming: 5 bases; J trimming: 2 bases; junction bases outside the gene matches: 9. The CDR3 length is 15 residues. The CDR3 here is CASRSLAGATYEQYF. CDR3 DNA sequence: TGCGCCAGCAGGTCCCTAGCGGGTGCAACCTACGAGCAGTACTTC.

This clonotype was observed a handful of times. The J gene is TRBJ2-5, the V gene TRBV6-2 or TRBV6-3; D is perhaps TRBD2 (7 bases). Germline V gene lookup returns CDR1 MNHEY and CDR2 SVGEGT. The length of the CDR3 is 15 residues. V was cut by 2 bases and J by 5 bases, with 15 bases left in between. The CDR3 region is CASSYGEGVWETQYF. The CDR3 coding sequence is TGTGCCAGCAGTTACGGGGAGGGGGTTTGGGAGACCCAGTACTTC.

This clonotype has more than one count but fewer than ten. The chain carries TRBV28 and TRBJ2-5; a possible D gene is TRBD1 (6 bases). V shed 8 bases and J shed 5 bases, with 24 bases lying between them. The CDR3 is 16 amino acids. Germline CDR1 reads MDHEN; CDR2 reads SYDVKM. This CDR3 is CASCSSGHTLGETQYF. The CDR3 bases are TGTGCCAGCTGCTCCTCGGGACACACCCTGGGGGAGACCCAGTACTTC.

This clonotype was recorded at least ten times. The chain couples TRBV7-2 to TRBJ1-1; maybe TRBD1 (5 bases). The V gene lost 5 bases and the J gene lost 5 bases, with 15 bases spanning the gap. The CDR3 loop spans 14 amino acids. The V gene's germline CDR1 is SGHTA and CDR2 FQGNSA. CDR3 in amino acids: CASSPQGLGTEAFF. CDR3 DNA sequence: TGTGCCAGCAGCCCCCAGGGTCTGGGGACTGAAGCTTTCTTT.

J is TRBJ1-1 and V is TRBV18, with a weak D call TRBD1 (5 bases). This CDR3 has 14 residues. V was cut by 4 bases and J by 6 bases, with 15 bases left in between. CDR1 is KGHSH, CDR2 LQKENI, per germline. The CDR3 region has the DNA TGTGCCAGCTCACAATCGGCAGGGACGCCTGAAGCTTTCTTT. It encodes CASSQSAGTPEAFF.

This clonotype came up a few times. The rearrangement uses TRBV6-2 or TRBV6-3 and TRBJ2-3, with 8 nucleotides matching TRBD1. J lost 0 bases, V lost 5 bases, and 4 bases had no gene match. CDR1 and CDR2 from the germline V gene are MNHEY and SVGEGT. The CDR3 covers 15 residues. Written as DNA, the CDR3 is TGTGCCAGCAGTGGCAGGGGGCTTAGCACAGATACGCAGTATTTT. This gives the protein CASSGRGLSTDTQYF.